This passage covers 21 T cell receptor beta chains from one sample sequenced in a study of blood T cells in healthy people across ages. It was with a sample-barcoded 5' primer and a J-beta primer mix that a second PCR of roughly 7 to 11 cycles was run. TCRdb recomputed calls from the 5' RACE reads with MiXCR, one row per CDR3 protein. Of approximately 880,000 distinct CDR3 sequences detected, approximately 49% appear once; the ten largest clones hold 13%. Sequencing input: blood. These receptors came from a man aged 25-45 years in good health.

This clonotype was seen more than once but under ten times. The chain links TRBV11-2 to TRBJ1-1; D might be TRBD1 (5 bases). Trimming removed 1 base from V and 5 bases from J, with 11 bases in between. Germline V gives CDR1 SGHAT, CDR2 FQNNGV. CDR3 length equals 14 residues. CDR3 DNA: TGTGCCAGCAGCTTAGGAGCAGGGATTACTGAAGCTTTCTTT. Its translation is CASSLGAGITEAFF.

V is TRBV6-5 and J is TRBJ1-3, with D hard to call. The CDR3 length is 17 residues. V gave up 2 bases and J gave up 0 bases, with 14 bases separating them. In germline, CDR1 is MNHEY, CDR2 SVGAGI. The chain's CDR3 is CASSYGASRSSGNTIYF. The DNA for the CDR3 is TGTGCCAGCAGTTACGGAGCATCCAGGAGCTCTGGAAACACCATATATTTT.

This clonotype was seen ten or more times. The chain carries TRBV20-1 and TRBJ2-5, with no clear D. The CDR3 is 12 amino acids. Germline V gives CDR1 DFQATT, CDR2 SNEGSKA (reference sequence). V was cut by 6 bases and J by 3 bases, with 11 bases left in between. CDR3 in amino acids: CSAPPLEETQYF. In DNA form, the CDR3 reads TGCAGTGCCCCACCCCTGGAAGAGACCCAGTACTTC.

The V gene is TRBV6-5, the J gene TRBJ2-4; TRBD2 might be the D (7 bases). Judging by the DNA end, TRBJ2-7 fits better; the J call may be wrong. Germline V gene sequence: CDR1 MNHEY, CDR2 SVGAGI. This CDR3 is built from 14 residues. CDR3 coding DNA: TGTGCCAGCAGGTCACAGGGAGGGGGCTACGAGCAGTACTTC. It codes for CASRSQGGGYEQYF.

This sequence joins TRBV5-6 and TRBJ1-2, with D uncertain. Trimming left V 1 base short and J 8 bases short, with 12 bases between. CDR1 and CDR2 (germline): SGHDT, YYEEEE. The CDR3 is 13 amino acids. The CDR3 spells CASSLSLPEGYTF. The DNA for the CDR3 is TGTGCCAGCAGCTTGAGCCTCCCCGAGGGCTACACCTTC.

The V call is TRBV9, the J call TRBJ2-5, with D possibly TRBD1 on 6 matching bases. Gene TRBJ2-7 matches the end of the DNA better, so the J call may be wrong. CDR3 length: 13 residues. Per the germline V gene, CDR1 is SGDLS and CDR2 is YYNGEE. The CDR3 loop reads CASSVGGGSEQYF. The CDR3 DNA is TGTGCCAGCAGCGTAGGAGGGGGTTCCGAGCAGTACTTC.

This clonotype was seen only a few times. V is TRBV3-1 and J is TRBJ2-5, with D possibly TRBD1 on 5 matching bases. The DNA matches TRBJ2-7 better at its end, which makes the J call doubtful. CDR3 length: 13 residues. Germline CDR1 and CDR2: LGHDT and YNNKEL (reference sequence). The CDR3 nucleotides read TGTGCCAGCAGCCAATATCAGGGCTACGAGCAGTACTTC. It is translated as CASSQYQGYEQYF.

This clonotype was picked up a small number of times. CDR3 in amino acids: CASSPDRETDTQYF. The CDR3 region has the DNA TGTGCCAGCAGTCCGGACAGGGAAACTGATACGCAGTATTTT. The rearrangement links TRBV7-3 to TRBJ2-3; TRBD1 agrees at 8 bases. The ends lost 6 bases at V and 6 bases at J; junction bases unmatched: 8. The germline CDR1 and CDR2 sequences are SGHTA and FQGTGA. There are 14 residues in the CDR3.

In its sample, this clonotype was seen once. The chain uses TRBV5-8 and TRBJ1-5; D unresolved. CDR3 length: 14 residues. V was cut by 5 bases and J by 6 bases, with 15 bases left in between. The germline gives CDR1 SGHTS, CDR2 YDEGEE. This CDR3 is CASSLTGMGQPQHF. The CDR3 DNA reads TGTGCCAGCAGTCTGACCGGGATGGGTCAGCCCCAGCATTTT. Supplemented by reference TRBV5-8 and TRBJ1-5, the full variable domain reads EAGVTQSPTHLIKTRGQQATLRCSPISGHTSVYWYQQALGLGLQFLLWYDEGEERNRGNFPPRFSGRQFPNYSSELNVNALELEDSALYLCASSLTGMGQPQHFGDGTRLSIL.

This clonotype is a singleton in its sample. A much bigger clone sits one base away, suggesting this may be a read error. The chain has TRBV6-2 or TRBV6-3 and TRBJ1-1, with D perhaps matching TRBD1 (6 bases). The CDR3 consists of 14 residues. V lost 6 bases, J lost 9 bases, and 20 bases lay in between. In germline, CDR1 is MNHEY, CDR2 SVGEGT. The CDR3 DNA sequence: TGTGCCAGCAGATCGACAGGTTTGGTGGCTAAAGCTTTCTTT. Protein product: CASRSTGLVAKAFF.

Only a few counts were recorded for this clonotype. The rearrangement joins TRBV20-1 to TRBJ2-7; D not certain. V was shortened by 3 bases and J by 3 bases, with 6 bases between the two germline ends. The CDR3 has 11 amino acids. The germline V gene has CDR1 DFQATT and CDR2 SNEGSKA (reference sequence). CDR3 sequence: CSASRNYEQYF. Here the CDR3 DNA reads TGCAGTGCTAGCCGCAACTACGAGCAGTACTTC.

This clonotype came up a few times. J is TRBJ2-5 and V is TRBV5-1; D not certain. The J call may be faulty, since TRBJ2-7 better matches the DNA end. The CDR3 has 14 amino acids. Germline CDR1 and CDR2: SGHRS and YFSETQ. This CDR3 reads CASGFTGESHEQYF. The CDR3 DNA sequence: TGCGCCAGCGGATTTACCGGTGAAAGCCACGAGCAGTACTTC.

The chain employs TRBV14 and TRBJ1-2; D call uncertain. This CDR3 is 14 amino acids long. Per germline, CDR1 SGHDN and CDR2 FVKESK. Between the trimmed V and J ends, which lost 4 bases and 1 base, there was a span of 10 bases. The DNA of the CDR3 is TGTGCCAGCAGCCCTGTGGATGATAACTATGGCTACACCTTC. Translation: CASSPVDDNYGYTF. Based on the CDR3 plus reference TRBV14 and TRBJ1-2, the full variable domain is EAGVTQFPSHSVIEKGQTVTLRCDPISGHDNLYWYRRVMGKEIKFLLHFVKESKQDESGMPNNRFLAERTGGTYSTLKVQPAELEDSGVYFCASSPVDDNYGYTFGSGTRLTVV.

This clonotype was picked up a small number of times. This chain's CDR3 is CASSFRAQSYEQYF. CDR3 coding DNA: TGTGCCAGCAGTTTCAGGGCTCAGTCCTACGAGCAGTACTTC. V is TRBV28 and J is TRBJ2-7; D may be TRBD1 (5 bases). CDR3 size: 14 residues. V lost 3 bases and J lost 1, with 10 bases in between. In germline, CDR1 is MDHEN, CDR2 SYDVKM.

The rearrangement links TRBV9 to TRBJ1-1, with D uncertain. Deletions cut 4 bases from V and 4 bases from J, with 26 bases between. This CDR3 comprises 18 residues. Germline V gene sequence: CDR1 SGDLS, CDR2 YYNGEE. DNA for the CDR3: TGTGCCAGCAGCCCATCCCCAACGCGTACGGGCGGTCGCACTGAAGCTTTCTTT. Amino acids: CASSPSPTRTGGRTEAFF.

The rearrangement uses TRBV6-2 or TRBV6-3 and TRBJ1-5; no firm D call. V dropped 4 bases and J dropped 1 base, with 14 bases sitting between them. There are 16 residues in the CDR3. CDR1 and CDR2 (germline): MNHEY, SVGEGT. CDR3 in DNA: TGTGCCAGCAGTTGCTCGTCTCCACAGAGCAATCAGCCCCAGCATTTT. Translation gives CASSCSSPQSNQPQHF.

V usage is TRBV28 and J usage is TRBJ2-6, with a tentative D call TRBD2 (7 bases). Germline-derived CDR1 and CDR2 are MDHEN and SYDVKM. V lost 5 bases and J lost 4, with 18 bases in between. This CDR3 contains 17 residues. The DNA for the CDR3 is TGTGCCAGCAGTCTATCCCGGGGGGCATCGGGGGCCAACGTCCTGACTTTC. It encodes CASSLSRGASGANVLTF.

The chain is built from TRBV28 and TRBJ2-5; D is undetermined. The germline gives CDR1 MDHEN, CDR2 SYDVKM. Trimming stripped 3 bases from V and 5 bases from J, with 16 bases between. The CDR3 length is 15 residues. CDR3 sequence reads: CASSFPQYQGETQYF. The CDR3 coding sequence is TGTGCCAGCAGTTTCCCGCAGTACCAAGGCGAGACCCAGTACTTC.

The chain employs TRBV4-1 and TRBJ1-5; D is unresolved. In germline, CDR1 is MGHRA, CDR2 YSYEKL. V lost 1 base, J lost 0 bases, and 7 bases lay in between. The CDR3 runs to 15 residues. The CDR3 here is CASSQGSYSNQPQHF. CDR3 DNA: TGCGCCAGCAGCCAAGGATCCTATAGCAATCAGCCCCAGCATTTT.

The genes are TRBV18 and TRBJ2-7; 8 positions agree with TRBD1. This CDR3 has 16 residues. The germline CDR1 and CDR2 sequences are KGHSH and LQKENI. V lost 4 bases, J lost 2 bases, and 10 bases stayed unmatched. Here the CDR3 reads CASSRGQGGKAYEQYF. CDR3 DNA sequence: TGTGCCAGCTCACGTGGACAGGGCGGAAAAGCCTACGAGCAGTACTTC.

The V and J genes are TRBV7-2 and TRBJ1-5, with D perhaps TRBD1 (5 bases). Germline lookup yields CDR1 SGHTA and CDR2 FQGNSA. V was trimmed by 7 bases and J by 1 base, leaving 17 bases between them. The CDR3 loop spans 16 amino acids. The CDR3 spells CASTRGTGESNQPQHF. CDR3 coding DNA: TGTGCCAGCACTAGAGGTACAGGCGAGAGCAATCAGCCCCAGCATTTT.